A selection of T cell receptor beta chains follows, all from one sample in a study of T-cell memory formation after mild COVID-19. TCRdb fed the 5' RACE reads into MiXCR, producing one record per CDR3 protein. The sample has over 300,000 distinct CDR3 sequences, around a fifth seen once. Sequenced: PBMCs or a T cell subset sorted from them (not recorded which). These receptors came from a man aged 18 to 30 who had mild COVID-19 (a few samples of this study predate the infection). Cell type and time point are not known. Each CDR3 is given with its conserved first and last residue. The D gene is left open where the match is weak. Clone size is not always given. Where it is, it says once, few, many or a class for expanded clones.

d_call,j_call,clone_size,v_call,cdr3_nt,cdr3_aa
-,TRBJ2-6,-,TRBV4-2,TGTGCCAGCAGCCAAGTCGTGAGCTCTGGGGCCAACGTCCTGACTTTC,CASSQVVSSGANVLTF
-,TRBJ2-7,-,TRBV6-1,TGTGCCAGCAGTCTCGCCAGGACCTACGAGCAGTACTTC,CASSLARTYEQYF
-,TRBJ1-4,-,TRBV7-2,TGTGCCAGCAGTCCCCGGCTTCGGGTCAGTGAAAAACTGTTTTTT,CASSPRLRVSEKLFF
TRBD1,TRBJ2-1,-,TRBV10-3,TGTGCCACGGGGGCAGGGGGCTTTGAGCAGTTCTTC,CATGAGGFEQFF
TRBD2,TRBJ2-2,few,TRBV3-1,TGTGCCAGCAGCCGGGGGGGGTACGGGGAGCTGTTTTTT,CASSRGGYGELFF
TRBD1,TRBJ1-6,few,TRBV12-3/TRBV12-4,TGTGCCAGCAGTCTCCTCGGGACAGGGGATTCACCCCTCCACTTT,CASSLLGTGDSPLHF
TRBD2,TRBJ2-3,few,TRBV4-3,TGCGCCAGCAGCCCCCGACTAGCAGGGGATACGCAGTATTTT,CASSPRLAGDTQYF
-,TRBJ2-5,-,TRBV27,TGTGCCAGCAGTTTAAGGGGCCCGGGGGAGACCCAGTACTTC,CASSLRGPGETQYF
TRBD1,TRBJ1-4,-,TRBV4-3,TGCGCCAGCAGCCAAGTAGGGGACAGGGATGAAAAACTGTTTTTT,CASSQVGDRDEKLFF
-,TRBJ2-3,-,TRBV27,TGTGCCAGCAGTCCGGGGGGCGTTTTTGATACGCAGTATTTT,CASSPGGVFDTQYF
TRBD1,TRBJ1-2,-,TRBV6-5,TGTGCCAGCAGGTCCCTTGGACAGGGGGGTTACTATGGCTACACCTTC,CASRSLGQGGYYGYTF
TRBD2,TRBJ2-5,-,TRBV5-1,TGCGCCAGCAGCTTAGGGACTAGCGGGGCCCAAGAGACCCAGTACTTC,CASSLGTSGAQETQYF
-,TRBJ2-2,few,TRBV6-2/TRBV6-3,TGTGCCAGCACCGGGACTGCCGGGGAGCTGTTTTTT,CASTGTAGELFF
-,TRBJ1-3,few,TRBV7-2,TGTGCCAGCAGCTCCGAGGGCTCTGGAAACACCATATATTTT,CASSSEGSGNTIYF
-,TRBJ2-5,-,TRBV4-3,TGCGCCAGCAGCCAAGATTTGACCGAAATAACGGCCCAGTACTTC,CASSQDLTEITAQYF
-,TRBJ1-4,many,TRBV30,TGTGCCTGGAGTGTCCAGGGGTCGGGTGAAAAACTGTTTTTT,CAWSVQGSGEKLFF
-,TRBJ2-1,-,TRBV20-1,TGCAGTGCTTCCCATCCTTTAGCCCTGGATGAGCAGTTCTTC,CSASHPLALDEQFF
-,TRBJ1-2,-,TRBV7-8,TGTGCCAGCAGCTTCCTAGGGGGTGGCTACACCTTC,CASSFLGGGYTF
-,TRBJ2-7,-,TRBV4-2,TGTGCCAGCAGCCAAGTGGGGAAGGCCGGCGAGCAGTACTTC,CASSQVGKAGEQYF
TRBD1,TRBJ2-3,-,TRBV4-2,TGTGCCAGCAGCCAACGGCAGGGGGCCCTCACAGATACGCAGTATTTT,CASSQRQGALTDTQYF
TRBD1,TRBJ2-5,many,TRBV24-1,TGTGCCACCAGTGAGAACAGGGGGGAGACCCAGTACTTC,CATSENRGETQYF
-,TRBJ2-2,few,TRBV3-1,TGTGCCAGCAGCCATGCAGACCGGGGAGAGGTATCCGGGGAGCTGTTTTTT,CASSHADRGEVSGELFF
-,TRBJ1-1,few,TRBV4-2,TGTGCCAGCAGCCAAGATGGGCAGCTGAACACTGAAGCTTTCTTT,CASSQDGQLNTEAFF
-,TRBJ2-7,few,TRBV6-4,TGTGCCAGCAGTGACGGGCCCAACTACGAGCAGTACTTC,CASSDGPNYEQYF